The 27 T cell receptor beta chains presented below share a single source sample, sequenced in a study of vaccination and CD4 T cells after COVID-19. Their recognized antigens are unknown. Sequenced with the Oncomine TCR Beta short-read assay was DNA taken from cultured CD4+ T cells. From the PCR reads, TCRdb called clonotypes with MiXCR, one entry per CDR3 protein. The sample holds about 20,000 distinct CDR3 sequences; approximately 50% are singletons and the top ten take roughly 17%. The treatment denotes: approximately 11-day PBMC culture with coronavirus spike peptide pools or control peptides (ViraFEST assay). The sample was CD4+ T cells from blood, cultured in vitro. The receptors come from a human donor who had recovered from COVID-19.

The CDR3 region has the DNA TGTGCCACCAGTTTCTCAGGGACTAATCAGCCCCAGCATTTT. As protein: CATSFSGTNQPQHF. The chain recombines TRBV24-1 with TRBJ1-5; D is perhaps TRBD1 (5 bases). This CDR3 has 14 residues. With 6 bases removed from V and 4 bases from J, the gap between germline ends came to 12 bases. The germline gives CDR1 KGHDR, CDR2 SFDVKD.

CDR3 sequence: CASSIGWNRNTGELFF. In DNA form, the CDR3 reads TGTGCCAGTAGTATAGGGTGGAACCGTAACACCGGGGAGCTGTTTTTT. This chain uses TRBV19 with TRBJ2-2; no definite D call. Trimming shortened V by 1 base and J by 2 bases, and 11 bases separated the two germline ends. The CDR3 spans 16 residues. Germline lookup yields CDR1 LNHDA and CDR2 SQIVND (reference sequence).

This chain connects TRBV10-3 to TRBJ1-5, with a weak D call TRBD1 (6 bases). Trimming cost V 0 bases and J 2 bases, with 11 bases left between them. Germline CDR1 is ENHRY and CDR2 is SYGVKD. The CDR3 runs 16 residues. DNA of the CDR3: TGTGCCATCAGTGAGTCGGGGGCAGTCGGCAATCAGCCCCAGCATTTT. Translation: CAISESGAVGNQPQHF.

This rearrangement joins TRBV11-2 to TRBJ2-1, with a weak D call TRBD2 (6 bases). The germline CDR1 and CDR2 sequences are SGHAT and FQNNGV. CDR3 length: 14 residues. V lost 6 bases, J lost 5 bases, and 14 bases lay in between. The DNA of the CDR3 is TGTGCCAGCAGACCGGACCTAGCGAACAATGAGCAGTTCTTC. Protein product: CASRPDLANNEQFF.

V gene TRBV29-1 combines with J gene TRBJ2-7, with D unresolved. The CDR3 extends over 16 amino acids. The ends were cut back, 8 bases at V and 0 bases at J, with 23 bases in the middle. Germline lookup yields CDR1 SQVTM and CDR2 ANQGSEA. In nucleotides, the CDR3 is TGCAGCCACGGGCCAGAGACCACCATTACCTCCTACGAGCAGTACTTC. Its protein product is CSHGPETTITSYEQYF.

V is TRBV6-5 and J is TRBJ2-1; D gene ambiguous. The CDR3 is made up of 14 amino acids. In germline, CDR1 is MNHEY, CDR2 SVGAGI. V lost 0 bases to trimming and J lost 6 bases, with 9 bases between them. CDR3 loop: CASSYSSGVNEQFF. CDR3 DNA sequence: TGTGCCAGCAGTTACTCGTCTGGGGTCAATGAGCAGTTCTTC.

The chain joins TRBV10-2 to TRBJ2-7; a possible D gene is TRBD2 (7 bases). The CDR3 contains 15 residues. CDR1 WSHSY and CDR2 SAAADI come from the germline V gene. The V gene lost 7 bases and the J gene lost 0 bases, with 16 bases spanning the gap. The CDR3 protein is CASTLGGAYSYEQYF. As DNA, the CDR3 is TGCGCCAGCACCCTTGGGGGGGCATACTCCTACGAGCAGTACTTC.

This sequence joins TRBV28 and TRBJ1-2; 7 nucleotides line up with TRBD1. From germline, CDR1 is MDHEN and CDR2 SYDVKM. The length of the CDR3 is 14 residues. The V gene end was trimmed by 3 bases and the J gene end by 6 bases; junction bases not matched to a gene: 7. The CDR3 loop is CASSFGRGVNGYTF. The CDR3 DNA is TGTGCCAGCAGTTTCGGCAGGGGGGTCAATGGCTACACCTTC.

A single count supports this clonotype. The V and J genes are TRBV28 and TRBJ1-4, with unresolved D. V lost 10 bases and J 7 bases, leaving 13 bases between the germline ends. Germline V lookup: CDR1 MDHEN, CDR2 SYDVKM. CDR3 size: 12 residues. The CDR3 nucleotides are TGTGCCACTCAGATGGGGAGTGAAAAACTGTTTTTT. Amino acids: CATQMGSEKLFF.

In its sample, this clonotype was seen a few times. The chain couples TRBV2 to TRBJ2-7; a possible D gene is TRBD1 (5 bases). The V gene lost 3 bases and the J gene lost 4 bases, with 16 bases spanning the gap. The CDR3 sequence is 15 residues long. From germline, CDR1 is SNHLY and CDR2 FYNNEI. The CDR3 DNA sequence: TGTGCCAGCAGTGATCCTGCCAGGGCCCTTTACGAGCAGTACTTC. Its translation: CASSDPARALYEQYF.

The DNA of the CDR3 is TGCGCCAGCAGCCAACGGGGGCATGGGGAAAAACTGTTTTTT. Amino acid sequence: CASSQRGHGEKLFF. J is TRBJ1-4 and V is TRBV5-1; D is perhaps TRBD1 (6 bases). This CDR3 has 14 amino acids. Germline V gene sequence: CDR1 SGHRS, CDR2 YFSETQ. V was cut by 4 bases and J by 8 bases, with 15 bases left in between. The full variable domain, its missing parts supplied by reference TRBV5-1 and TRBJ1-4, is KAGVTQTPRYLIKTRGQQVTLSCSPISGHRSVSWYQQTPGQGLQFLFEYFSETQRNKGNFPGRFSGRQFSNSRSEMNVSTLELGDSALYLCASSQRGHGEKLFFGSGTQLSVL.

This clonotype was observed a few times. This chain links TRBV24-1 with TRBJ1-5; no clear D. The germline V gene has CDR1 KGHDR and CDR2 SFDVKD. CDR3 length equals 12 residues. The V and J ends lost 4 bases and 3 bases respectively, with 3 bases between them. The CDR3 nucleotides read TGTGCCACCAGTGACCCCAATCAGCCCCAGCATTTT. It translates to CATSDPNQPQHF.

DNA of the CDR3: TGTGCCAGCTCACCACCGCTTACAAGCAGGTCTTGGGAGACCCAGTACTTC. Its translation: CASSPPLTSRSWETQYF. The genes are TRBV18 and TRBJ2-5; D not resolved. Trimming took off 0 bases at V and 5 bases at J, with 19 bases between the two ends. The germline V gene has CDR1 KGHSH and CDR2 LQKENI. The CDR3 has 17 amino acids. Supplemented by reference TRBV18 and TRBJ2-5, the full variable domain reads NAGVMQNPRHLVRRRGQEARLRCSPMKGHSHVYWYRQLPEEGLKFMVYLQKENIIDESGMPKERFSAEFPKEGPSILRIQQVVRGDSAAYFCASSPPLTSRSWETQYFGPGTRLLVL.

The chain is built from TRBV20-1 and TRBJ1-6; tentatively, D is TRBD1 (5 bases). The ends were cut back, 0 bases at V and 8 bases at J, with 14 bases in the middle. Germline V gene sequence: CDR1 DFQATT, CDR2 SNEGSKA (reference sequence). This CDR3 region has 15 residues. CDR3 sequence reads: CSARDPGVQYSPLHF. CDR3 bases: TGCAGTGCTAGAGATCCGGGGGTTCAGTATTCACCCCTCCACTTT.

This clonotype appeared once. The chain carries TRBV2 and TRBJ2-1; D uncertain. The CDR3 has 13 amino acids. Trimming shortened V by 7 bases and J by 7 bases, and 14 bases separated the two germline ends. Germline V gives CDR1 SNHLY, CDR2 FYNNEI. The CDR3 region has the DNA TGTGCCAGCAACACCGAGCGTGGAAATGAGCAGTTCTTC. This codes for CASNTERGNEQFF.

This clonotype was seen only once. The chain employs TRBV20-1 and TRBJ2-1; 11 bases agree with TRBD2. Germline lookup yields CDR1 DFQATT and CDR2 SNEGSKA (reference sequence). The CDR3 runs 16 residues. J lost 4 bases, V lost 3 bases, and 8 bases had no gene match. The CDR3 DNA reads as TGCAGTGCTAGTAGGGCGACTAGCGGGATGTACAATGAGCAGTTCTTC. It yields the protein CSASRATSGMYNEQFF.

The V and J genes are TRBV27 and TRBJ2-3; 10 bases map to TRBD2. CDR3 length: 16 residues. V was clipped by 5 bases and J by 2 bases; unmatched bases: 7. The germline V gene has CDR1 MNHEY and CDR2 SMNVEV (reference sequence). CDR3 in amino acids: CASSHSGGRLTDTQYF. In DNA, the CDR3 is TGTGCCAGCAGTCATAGCGGGGGGCGACTCACAGATACGCAGTATTTT.

The chain has TRBV21-1 and TRBJ1-5; the table's TRBD1 call for D was not verified on the DNA. TRBV21-1 is given as a pseudogene. CDR3 length equals 14 residues. CDR3 DNA sequence: TGTGCCAGCCGCCGGGACAGGGGCAATCAGCCCCAGCATTTT. It encodes CASRRDRGNQPQHF.

The chain uses TRBV18 and TRBJ2-7; TRBD1 aligns across 8 bases. V was pared by 1 base and J by 5 bases, with 4 bases of the junction left unmatched. In germline, CDR1 is KGHSH, CDR2 LQKENI. This CDR3 has 14 amino acids. CDR3 sequence: CASSPLGQGDEQYF. The CDR3 nucleotides are TGTGCCAGCTCACCACTCGGACAGGGCGACGAGCAGTACTTC.

This chain joins TRBV6-5 and TRBJ1-1; D ambiguous. The germline gives CDR1 MNHEY, CDR2 SVGAGI. The CDR3 sequence is 16 residues long. V was cut by 2 bases and J by 0 bases, with 13 bases left in between. DNA for the CDR3: TGTGCCAGCAGTTACGGGCCCGGATTCATGAACACTGAAGCTTTCTTT. Translating it yields CASSYGPGFMNTEAFF.

Of note for this clonotype: One base away lies a much larger clone, so this may be a sequencing read error. In this CDR3 the conserved last residue, phenylalanine or tryptophan, is missing, so a read error is likely. The DNA is omitted, as the CDR3 cannot be located on it reliably, and the CDR3 follows TCRdb's listing. The V call is TRBV20-1, the J call TRBJ2-3; the table's D call, TRBD2, was not checked against the DNA. The germline gives CDR1 DFQATT, CDR2 SNEGSKA (reference sequence). The CDR3 region is 16 residues in length, termini included. CDR3 amino acids: CSSSGLAAHMADTQYL.

CDR3 sequence (DNA): TGTGCCAGCAGTTTAACCCAGAGCACGCAGTATTTT. Encoded protein: CASSLTQSTQYF. The V gene is TRBV28, the J gene TRBJ2-3; D remains unclear. CDR3 length: 12 amino acids. The germline V gene has CDR1 MDHEN and CDR2 SYDVKM. V shed 2 bases and J shed 9 bases, with 9 bases lying between them.

CDR3 sequence: CASSYSGGNTGELFF. The CDR3 region has the DNA TGTGCCAGCAGTTACTCGGGAGGCAACACCGGGGAGCTGTTTTTT. V gene TRBV6-2 or TRBV6-3 combines with J gene TRBJ2-2; TRBD2 might be the D (6 bases). Germline V gene sequence: CDR1 MNHEY, CDR2 SVGEGT. Trimming shortened V by 0 bases and J by 2 bases, and 7 bases separated the two germline ends. This CDR3 region has 15 residues.

The chain carries TRBV4-1 and TRBJ1-2; D is unclear. Germline CDR1 and CDR2: MGHRA and YSYEKL. V lost 3 bases and J lost 4, with 18 bases in between. The CDR3 runs 16 residues. CDR3 coding DNA: TGCGCCAGCAGCCAGACCGGGTCGACGACTGGCTATGGCTACACCTTC. Translated, it gives CASSQTGSTTGYGYTF.

This clonotype came up a few times. The V and J genes are TRBV19 and TRBJ1-2; TRBD1 agrees at 8 bases. In germline, CDR1 is LNHDA, CDR2 SQIVND (reference sequence). Losses at the gene ends were 6 bases for V and 7 bases for J; bases not matched to a gene: 7. The CDR3 loop spans 13 amino acids. CDR3: CASSRTGYSGYTF. CDR3 bases: TGTGCCAGTAGCCGGACAGGGTACTCTGGCTACACCTTC.

The rearrangement uses TRBV7-6 and TRBJ1-1, with unresolved D. Germline V gene sequence: CDR1 SGHVS, CDR2 FNYEAQ. This CDR3 is 15 amino acids long. V was cut by 5 bases and J by 0 bases, with 13 bases left in between. The CDR3 protein is CASSPRTGMNTEAFF. Written as DNA, the CDR3 is TGTGCCAGCAGCCCAAGGACGGGGATGAACACTGAAGCTTTCTTT.

This clonotype was counted a few times. The chain couples TRBV7-2 to TRBJ2-7, with D tentatively TRBD2 (6 bases). Germline CDR1 and CDR2: SGHTA and FQGNSA. The CDR3 runs 16 residues. V was cut by 0 bases and J by 0 bases, with 12 bases left in between. The CDR3 DNA reads as TGTGCCAGCAGCTTAGCGCCGGCTAGCGTCTCCTACGAGCAGTACTTC. This gives the protein CASSLAPASVSYEQYF.